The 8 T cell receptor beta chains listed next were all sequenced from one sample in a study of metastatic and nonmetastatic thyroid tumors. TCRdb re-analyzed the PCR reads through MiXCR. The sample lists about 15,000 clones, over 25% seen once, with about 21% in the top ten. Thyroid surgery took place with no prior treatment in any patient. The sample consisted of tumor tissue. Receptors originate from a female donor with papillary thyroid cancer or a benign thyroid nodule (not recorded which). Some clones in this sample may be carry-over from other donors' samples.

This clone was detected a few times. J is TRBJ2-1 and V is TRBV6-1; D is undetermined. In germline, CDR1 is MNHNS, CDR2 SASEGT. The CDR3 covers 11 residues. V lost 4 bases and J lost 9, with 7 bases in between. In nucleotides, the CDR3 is TGTGCCAGCAGTGTACGATCTGAGCAGTTCTTC. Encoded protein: CASSVRSEQFF.

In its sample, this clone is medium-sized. CDR3 protein: CATSRDGFTGSGANVLTF. Written as DNA, the CDR3 is TGTGCCACCAGCAGAGATGGTTTCACAGGTTCAGGGGCCAACGTCCTGACTTTC. The V gene is TRBV15, the J gene TRBJ2-6; D possibly corresponds to TRBD1 (5 bases). CDR1 LNHNV and CDR2 YYDKDF come from the germline V gene (reference sequence). V gave up 0 bases and J gave up 4 bases, with 16 bases separating them. This CDR3 contains 18 residues.

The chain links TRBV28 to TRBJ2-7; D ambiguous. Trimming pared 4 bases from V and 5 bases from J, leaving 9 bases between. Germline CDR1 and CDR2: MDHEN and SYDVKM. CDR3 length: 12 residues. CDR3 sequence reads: CASSSQRNEQYF. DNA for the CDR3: TGTGCCAGCAGTTCGCAGAGAAACGAGCAGTACTTC.

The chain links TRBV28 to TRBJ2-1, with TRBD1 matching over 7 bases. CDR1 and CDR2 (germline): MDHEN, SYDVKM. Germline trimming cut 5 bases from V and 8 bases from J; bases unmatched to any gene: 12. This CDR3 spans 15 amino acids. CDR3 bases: TGTGCCAGCAGTGGAACCGGGACAGTAGGCGATGAGCAGTTCTTC. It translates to CASSGTGTVGDEQFF.

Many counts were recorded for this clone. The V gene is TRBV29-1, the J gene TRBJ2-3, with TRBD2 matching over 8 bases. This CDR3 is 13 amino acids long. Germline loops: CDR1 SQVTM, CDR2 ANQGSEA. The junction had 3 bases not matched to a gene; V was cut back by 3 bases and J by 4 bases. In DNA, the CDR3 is TGCAGCGTTGACGGGGGGGACGCAGATACGCAGTATTTT. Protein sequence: CSVDGGDADTQYF.

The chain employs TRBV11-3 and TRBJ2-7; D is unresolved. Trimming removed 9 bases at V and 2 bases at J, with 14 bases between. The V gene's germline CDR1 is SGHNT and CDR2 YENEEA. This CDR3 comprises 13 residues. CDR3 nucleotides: TGTGCCAGTAGTATACGAGTAACCTACGAGCAGTACTTC. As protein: CASSIRVTYEQYF.

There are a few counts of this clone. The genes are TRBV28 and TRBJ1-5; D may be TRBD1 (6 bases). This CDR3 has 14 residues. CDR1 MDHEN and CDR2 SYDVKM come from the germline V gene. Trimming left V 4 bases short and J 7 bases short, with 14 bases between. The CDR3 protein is CASSSHQGSQPQHF. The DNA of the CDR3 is TGTGCCAGCAGTTCGCACCAGGGGAGCCAGCCCCAGCATTTT.

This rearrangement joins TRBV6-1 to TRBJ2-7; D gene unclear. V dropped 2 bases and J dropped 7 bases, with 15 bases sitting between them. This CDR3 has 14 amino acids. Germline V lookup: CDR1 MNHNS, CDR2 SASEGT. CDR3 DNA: TGTGCCAGCAGTGAAACTGTCAGTCCCTTGGAGCAGTACTTC. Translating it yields CASSETVSPLEQYF.